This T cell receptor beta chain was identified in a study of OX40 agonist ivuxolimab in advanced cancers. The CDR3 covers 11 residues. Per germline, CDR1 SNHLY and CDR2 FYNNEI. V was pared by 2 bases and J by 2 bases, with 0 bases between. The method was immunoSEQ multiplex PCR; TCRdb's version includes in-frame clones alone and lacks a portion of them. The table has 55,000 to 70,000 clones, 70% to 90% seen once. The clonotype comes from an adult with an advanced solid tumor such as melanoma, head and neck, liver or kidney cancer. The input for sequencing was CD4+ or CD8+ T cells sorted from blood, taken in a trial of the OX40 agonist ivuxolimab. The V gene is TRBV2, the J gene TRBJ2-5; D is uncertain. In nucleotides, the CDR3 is TGTGCCAGCAGTGAACAAGAGACCCAGTACTTC. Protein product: CASSEQETQYF.